This TCR beta chain appears in the sequencing data of a study of blood T cell repertoires in COVID-19. Study background: The United States, Italy and Spain provided the acute and convalescent COVID-19 samples.

All enrollees were about 18 to 100 years old and from roughly 22 US areas. Germline V lookup: CDR1 MNHNY, CDR2 SVGAGI (reference sequence). The CDR3 has 14 amino acids. Trimming removed 7 bases from V and 0 bases from J, with 12 bases in between. The protocol was immunoSEQ multiplex PCR, while the TCRdb copy is restricted to in-frame clones and leaves out a portion. Of approximately 210,000 clones in the sample, about 91% are singletons; the top ten hold 14% to 15%. This chain uses TRBV6-6 with TRBJ1-2, with D unresolved. The TCR was taken from a woman aged 45 to 65 with acute COVID-19. The sample comprised PBMCs or T cells enriched from blood (not recorded which). CDR3 in DNA: TGTGCCAGCAATCAACCGGGAGCTAACTATGGCTACACCTTC. Its translation: CASNQPGANYGYTF.